One and the same sample provided the 4 T cell receptor beta chains below, sequenced in a study of T-cell reconstitution after alpha-beta-depleted transplantation in children. It was with unique molecular identifiers that the TCRbeta library was prepared. TCRdb independently ran MiXCR on the PCR reads; one entry per CDR3 protein. The sample includes about 900,000 distinct CDR3 sequences, 25% to 35% of them seen just once. The material was PBMCs, mostly from graft donor cells, obtained 360 days after TCRalphabeta/CD19-depleted stem cell transplant. The receptors shown here come from a boy younger than two who had a stem cell transplant for SCID, so the T cells may come from the graft donor.

This chain links TRBV5-1 with TRBJ2-2; 9 nucleotides agree with TRBD2. The CDR3 is 16 residues long. Losses at the gene ends were 0 bases for V and 6 bases for J; bases not matched to a gene: 6. Germline V gene data show CDR1 as SGHRS and CDR2 as YFSETQ. CDR3 loop: CASSLAASGASGELFF. CDR3 DNA sequence: TGCGCCAGCAGCTTGGCCGCTAGCGGGGCGTCCGGGGAGCTGTTTTTT. Full variable domain (outside the CDR3, taken from reference TRBV5-1 and TRBJ2-2): KAGVTQTPRYLIKTRGQQVTLSCSPISGHRSVSWYQQTPGQGLQFLFEYFSETQRNKGNFPGRFSGRQFSNSRSEMNVSTLELGDSALYLCASSLAASGASGELFFGEGSRLTVL.

The chain uses TRBV7-8 and TRBJ2-1; D is possibly TRBD2 (5 bases). The CDR3 totals 15 residues. In germline, CDR1 is SGHVS, CDR2 FQNEAQ. The V end was cut by 5 bases, the J end by 5 bases, with 16 bases between. The chain's CDR3 is CASSPRGQPDNEQFF. In DNA form, the CDR3 reads TGTGCCAGCAGCCCCCGCGGGCAGCCTGACAATGAGCAGTTCTTC.

This clonotype appeared a few times. This rearrangement joins TRBV27 to TRBJ1-5, with TRBD1 identical over 9 bases. The length of the CDR3 is 20 residues. J gave up 6 bases and V 6 bases, and 24 bases lay outside the gene matches. Germline V gives CDR1 MNHEY, CDR2 SMNVEV (reference sequence). DNA for the CDR3: TGTGCCAGCAGCCCCTTGGTTGCGGATTCGGGACAGGGTTGGGTTCAGCCCCAGCATTTT. This encodes CASSPLVADSGQGWVQPQHF.

The chain couples TRBV5-6 to TRBJ2-3, with D tentatively TRBD2 (5 bases). The CDR3 is 16 residues long. V lost 0 bases and J lost 6, with 17 bases in between. Germline V gene data show CDR1 as SGHDT and CDR2 as YYEEEE. The CDR3 sequence is CASSLGSSRGGDTQYF. CDR3 sequence (DNA): TGTGCCAGCAGCTTGGGCTCTAGTCGAGGCGGGGATACGCAGTATTTT.